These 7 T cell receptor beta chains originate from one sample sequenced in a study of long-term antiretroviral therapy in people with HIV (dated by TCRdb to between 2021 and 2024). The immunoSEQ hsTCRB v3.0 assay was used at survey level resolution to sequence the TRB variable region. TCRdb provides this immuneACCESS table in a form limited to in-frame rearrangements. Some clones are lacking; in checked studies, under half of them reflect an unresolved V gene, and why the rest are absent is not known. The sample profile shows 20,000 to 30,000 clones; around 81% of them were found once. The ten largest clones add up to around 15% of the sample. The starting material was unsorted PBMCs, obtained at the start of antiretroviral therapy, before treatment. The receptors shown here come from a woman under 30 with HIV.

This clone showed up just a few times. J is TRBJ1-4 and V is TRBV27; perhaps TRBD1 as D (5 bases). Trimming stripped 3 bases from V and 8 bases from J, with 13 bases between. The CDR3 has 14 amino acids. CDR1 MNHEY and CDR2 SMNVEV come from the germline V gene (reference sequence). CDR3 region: CASSFGTGREKLFF. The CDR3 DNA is TGTGCCAGCAGTTTTGGGACTGGGAGGGAAAAACTGTTTTTT.

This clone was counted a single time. As DNA, the CDR3 is TGTGCCAGCGCCGAGAGTGCTACTAGCTCCTACAATGAGCAGTTCTTC. It yields the protein CASAESATSSYNEQFF. This chain connects TRBV7-3 to TRBJ2-1; weak D call: TRBD2 (5 bases). CDR3 length: 16 amino acids. V lost 8 bases and J 0 bases, leaving 17 bases between the germline ends. Germline lookup yields CDR1 SGHTA and CDR2 FQGTGA. Looking up the rest from reference TRBV7-3 and TRBJ2-1 gives the full variable domain: GAGVSQTPSNKVTEKGKYVELRCDPISGHTALYWYRQSLGQGPEFLIYFQGTGAADDSGLPNDRFFAVRPEGSVSTLKIQRTERGDSAVYLCASAESATSSYNEQFFGPGTRLTVL.

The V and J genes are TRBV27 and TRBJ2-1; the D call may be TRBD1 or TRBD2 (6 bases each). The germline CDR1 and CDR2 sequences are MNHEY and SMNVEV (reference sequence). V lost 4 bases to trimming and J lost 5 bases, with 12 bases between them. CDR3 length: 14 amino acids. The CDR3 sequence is CASSSGATDNEQFF. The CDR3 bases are TGTGCCAGCAGTTCGGGGGCGACAGACAATGAGCAGTTCTTC.

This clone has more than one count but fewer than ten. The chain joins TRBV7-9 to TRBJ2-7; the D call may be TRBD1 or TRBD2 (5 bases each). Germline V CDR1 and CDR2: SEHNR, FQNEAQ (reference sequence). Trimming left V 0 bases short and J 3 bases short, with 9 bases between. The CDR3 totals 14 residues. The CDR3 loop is CASSLAGRLYEQYF. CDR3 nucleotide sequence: TGTGCCAGCAGCTTAGCGGGACGGCTCTACGAGCAGTACTTC.

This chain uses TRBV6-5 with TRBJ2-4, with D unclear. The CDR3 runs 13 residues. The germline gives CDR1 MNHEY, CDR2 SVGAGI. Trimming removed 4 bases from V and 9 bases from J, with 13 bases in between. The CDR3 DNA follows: TGTGCCAGCAGTTTATCTCCCGTGGGCATTCAGTACTTC. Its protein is CASSLSPVGIQYF.

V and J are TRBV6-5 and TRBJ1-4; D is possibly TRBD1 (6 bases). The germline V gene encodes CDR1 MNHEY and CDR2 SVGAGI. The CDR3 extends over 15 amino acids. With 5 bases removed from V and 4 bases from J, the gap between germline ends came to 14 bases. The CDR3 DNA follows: TGTGCCAGCAGTATACAGGGTCTTGGTAATGAAAAACTGTTTTTT. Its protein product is CASSIQGLGNEKLFF.

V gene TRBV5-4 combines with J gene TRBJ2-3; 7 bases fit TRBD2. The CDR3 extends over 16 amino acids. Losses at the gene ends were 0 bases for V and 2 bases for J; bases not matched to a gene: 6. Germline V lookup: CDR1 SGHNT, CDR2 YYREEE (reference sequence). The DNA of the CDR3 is TGTGCCAGCAGCTTGGCCCAGCGGGGATCCACAGATACGCAGTATTTT. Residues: CASSLAQRGSTDTQYF.